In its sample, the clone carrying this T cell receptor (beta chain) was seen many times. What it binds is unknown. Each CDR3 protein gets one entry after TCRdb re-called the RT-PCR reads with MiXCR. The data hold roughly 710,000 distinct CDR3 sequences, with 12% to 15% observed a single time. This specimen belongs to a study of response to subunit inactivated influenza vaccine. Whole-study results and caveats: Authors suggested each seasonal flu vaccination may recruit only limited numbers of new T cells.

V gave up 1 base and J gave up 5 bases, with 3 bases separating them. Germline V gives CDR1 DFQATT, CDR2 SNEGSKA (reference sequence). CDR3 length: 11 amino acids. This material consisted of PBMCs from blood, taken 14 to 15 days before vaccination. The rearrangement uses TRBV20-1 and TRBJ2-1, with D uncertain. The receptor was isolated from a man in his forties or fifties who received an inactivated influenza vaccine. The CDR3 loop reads CSARVNNEQFF. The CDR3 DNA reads TGCAGTGCTAGAGTCAACAATGAGCAGTTCTTC.